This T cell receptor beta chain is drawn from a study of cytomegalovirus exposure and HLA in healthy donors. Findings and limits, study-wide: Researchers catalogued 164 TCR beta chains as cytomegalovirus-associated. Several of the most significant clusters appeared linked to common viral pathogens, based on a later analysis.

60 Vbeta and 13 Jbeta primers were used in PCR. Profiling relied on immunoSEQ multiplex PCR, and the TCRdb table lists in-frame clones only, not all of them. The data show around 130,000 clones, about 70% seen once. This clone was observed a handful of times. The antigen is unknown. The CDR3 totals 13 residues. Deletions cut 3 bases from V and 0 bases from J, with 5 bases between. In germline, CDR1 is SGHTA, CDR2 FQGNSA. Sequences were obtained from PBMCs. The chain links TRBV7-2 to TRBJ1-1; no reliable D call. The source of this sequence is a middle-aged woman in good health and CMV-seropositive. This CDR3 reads CASSFSVNTEAFF. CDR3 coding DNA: TGTGCCAGCAGCTTTTCGGTGAACACTGAAGCTTTCTTT.